The 17 T cell receptor beta chains below come from one sample, sequenced in a study of neurological immune-mediated disorders. TCRdb re-called the 5' RACE reads through MiXCR, storing one row per CDR3 protein. The sample contains fewer than 40,000 distinct CDR3 sequences, approximately 5.2% of which appear only once. The sequencing sample was made of CD4+ T cells from blood. The receptors were sampled from a woman aged 50 to 65 in good health.

This clonotype showed up just a few times. The genes are TRBV6-1 and TRBJ1-4; D is undetermined. CDR1 is MNHNS and CDR2 is SASEGT in the germline V gene. The ends were cut back, 5 bases at V and 6 bases at J, with 10 bases in the middle. The length of the CDR3 is 13 residues. The CDR3 is CASSHNSDEKLFF. The CDR3 bases are TGTGCCAGCAGTCACAACAGTGATGAAAAACTGTTTTTT.

This clonotype was seen repeatedly, ten times or more. V is TRBV9 and J is TRBJ2-3, with 10 bases matching TRBD2. V lost 0 bases to trimming and J lost 0 bases; unmatched junction nucleotides: 4. Per germline, CDR1 SGDLS and CDR2 YYNGEE. This CDR3 region has 17 residues. In DNA form, the CDR3 reads TGTGCCAGCAGCGTAGGACTAGCGGGTACTAGCACAGATACGCAGTATTTT. Protein sequence: CASSVGLAGTSTDTQYF.

This clonotype was detected many times. In DNA form, the CDR3 reads TGTGCCAGCAGTTTAGCGGGGTCAGGGCATCAGCCCCAGCATTTT. Encoded protein: CASSLAGSGHQPQHF. V usage is TRBV12-3 or TRBV12-4 and J usage is TRBJ1-5; D is possibly TRBD1 (5 bases). V dropped 0 bases and J dropped 5 bases, with 11 bases sitting between them. There are 15 residues in the CDR3.

This clonotype has a count of ten or more. The chain joins TRBV12-3 or TRBV12-4 to TRBJ2-3; 7 bases match TRBD2. This CDR3 spans 15 amino acids. The V segment lost 7 bases and the J segment 0 bases; nucleotides outside the gene matches: 7. The CDR3 DNA follows: TGTGCCAGCACTCCGGGGGGATCTAGCACAGATACGCAGTATTTT. This translates into CASTPGGSSTDTQYF.

This clonotype was seen repeatedly, ten times or more. The chain carries TRBV20-1 and TRBJ2-3; 10 nucleotides line up with TRBD1. Looked up from germline, CDR1 is DFQATT and CDR2 is SNEGSKA (reference sequence). Unmatched junction bases numbered 9, after V lost 5 bases and J lost 7 bases. The CDR3 is 14 residues long. The CDR3, as DNA: TGCAGTGCTTTTTGGGACAGGGGAGGAAATACGCAGTATTTT. As protein: CSAFWDRGGNTQYF.

This clonotype was detected many times. The chain carries TRBV20-1 and TRBJ1-5, with TRBD1 as a possible D gene (6 bases). Germline V gene lookup returns CDR1 DFQATT and CDR2 SNEGSKA (reference sequence). Trimming took off 3 bases at V and 2 bases at J, with 11 bases between the two ends. This CDR3 comprises 14 residues. The CDR3 is CSARGGGRNQPQHF. CDR3 coding DNA: TGCAGTGCTAGGGGCGGGGGCCGCAATCAGCCCCAGCATTTT.

Many counts were recorded for this clonotype. The chain recombines TRBV4-1 with TRBJ1-5; perhaps TRBD1 as D (5 bases). Trimming removed 1 base from V and 8 bases from J, with 15 bases in between. The germline V gene has CDR1 MGHRA and CDR2 YSYEKL. CDR3 size: 15 residues. CDR3 amino acids: CASSQVEGRGEPQHF. The CDR3 coding sequence is TGCGCCAGCAGCCAAGTGGAGGGGCGGGGGGAGCCCCAGCATTTT.

A few counts support this clonotype. CDR3 residues: CATSDLPSGQPQETQYF. As DNA, the CDR3 is TGTGCCACCAGTGATTTGCCCTCAGGACAGCCACAAGAGACCCAGTACTTC. The genes are TRBV24-1 and TRBJ2-5; D is possibly TRBD1 (6 bases). CDR3 size: 17 residues. V dropped 0 bases and J dropped 2 bases, with 15 bases sitting between them. Looked up from germline, CDR1 is KGHDR and CDR2 is SFDVKD.

At least ten counts were recorded for this clonotype. The genes are TRBV9 and TRBJ1-2; D perhaps matches TRBD1 (6 bases). The CDR3 contains 12 residues. Trimming shortened V by 3 bases and J by 5 bases, and 8 bases separated the two germline ends. Germline values: CDR1 SGDLS, CDR2 YYNGEE. The DNA of the CDR3 is TGTGCCAGCAGCGCCCAGGGGTATGGCTACACCTTC. Its protein product is CASSAQGYGYTF.

This clonotype has a count of ten or more. The rearrangement uses TRBV5-8 and TRBJ2-1, with 7 bases that match TRBD1. Germline values: CDR1 SGHTS, CDR2 YDEGEE. V was clipped by 2 bases and J by 12 bases; unmatched bases: 5. The CDR3 contains 12 residues. The CDR3 here is CASSLQQGRQFF. Written as DNA, the CDR3 is TGTGCCAGCAGCTTACAACAGGGGAGGCAGTTCTTC.

In its sample, this clonotype was seen many times. The V gene is TRBV18, the J gene TRBJ1-2, with D perhaps matching TRBD1 (6 bases). The ends were cut back, 3 bases at V and 8 bases at J, with 13 bases in the middle. Germline CDR1 KGHSH, CDR2 LQKENI. CDR3 length equals 13 residues. The CDR3 DNA sequence: TGTGCCAGCTCACCCACAGGGATGCAGGGCTACACCTTC. It encodes CASSPTGMQGYTF.

This clonotype appeared many times. The rearrangement links TRBV20-1 to TRBJ2-3; tentatively, D is TRBD2 (5 bases). The CDR3 contains 13 residues. The ends were cut back, 7 bases at V and 0 bases at J, with 11 bases in the middle. Looked up from germline, CDR1 is DFQATT and CDR2 is SNEGSKA (reference sequence). CDR3 sequence reads: CSGDSASTDTQYF. The CDR3 DNA reads TGCAGTGGGGATAGCGCGAGCACAGATACGCAGTATTTT.

There are many counts of this clonotype. The V and J genes are TRBV7-2 and TRBJ2-4; D might be TRBD1 or TRBD2, each matching 5 bases. The germline gives CDR1 SGHTA, CDR2 FQGNSA. The CDR3 covers 14 residues. V shed 6 bases and J shed 6 bases, with 15 bases lying between them. For the CDR3, the DNA is TGTGCCAGCAGACTGGGGCAGGGAGTAAACATTCAGTACTTC. Its protein is CASRLGQGVNIQYF. Variable domain in full (rest from reference TRBV7-2 and TRBJ2-4): GAGVSQSPSNKVTEKGKDVELRCDPISGHTALYWYRQSLGQGLEFLIYFQGNSAPDKSGLPSDRFSAERTGGSVSTLTIQRTQQEDSAVYLCASRLGQGVNIQYFGAGTRLSVL.

The sample holds many counts of this clonotype. This sequence joins TRBV7-3 and TRBJ1-6; perhaps TRBD1 as D (5 bases). Trimming took 5 bases from V and 11 from J, leaving 13 bases between them. This CDR3 has 13 amino acids. Germline V gene lookup returns CDR1 SGHTA and CDR2 FQGTGA. The CDR3 DNA reads as TGTGCCAGCAGCCCTGGCAGGGAGACACCCCTCCACTTT. The encoded protein is CASSPGRETPLHF.

This clonotype rates as medium-sized. In DNA, the CDR3 is TGTGCCAGCAGCTTGTCTTTGGACCCCTTTTCCGATACGCAGTATTTT. Protein product: CASSLSLDPFSDTQYF. The J gene is TRBJ2-3, the V gene TRBV5-5, with unresolved D. CDR1 and CDR2 (germline): SGHKS, YYEKEE (reference sequence). The V end lost 1 base, the J end lost 6 bases, and 18 bases lay between the germline ends. This CDR3 has 16 amino acids.

This clonotype showed up many times. The genes are TRBV5-6 and TRBJ2-3; D possibly corresponds to TRBD2 (5 bases). The CDR3 extends over 14 amino acids. Germline lookup yields CDR1 SGHDT and CDR2 YYEEEE. Trimming cost V 4 bases and J 2 bases, with 11 bases left between them. CDR3 in amino acids: CASSPGFSTDTQYF. DNA for the CDR3: TGTGCCAGCAGCCCGGGATTCTCCACAGATACGCAGTATTTT.

Ten or more counts support this clonotype. The chain is built from TRBV7-7 and TRBJ2-3; D ambiguous. The CDR3 is 13 residues long. V lost 5 bases and J 3 bases, leaving 9 bases between the germline ends. Looked up from germline, CDR1 is SSHAT and CDR2 is FNYEAQ (reference sequence). CDR3 coding DNA: TGTGCCAGCAGCCAACAGTATACAGATACGCAGTATTTT. Protein sequence: CASSQQYTDTQYF.